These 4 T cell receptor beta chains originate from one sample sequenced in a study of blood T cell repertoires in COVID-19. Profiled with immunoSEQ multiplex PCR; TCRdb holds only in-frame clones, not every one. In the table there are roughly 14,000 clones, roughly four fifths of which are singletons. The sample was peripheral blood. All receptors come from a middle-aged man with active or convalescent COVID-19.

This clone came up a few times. CDR3 amino acids: CASTDWDRFDGYTF. The CDR3 nucleotides are TGTGCCAGCACCGATTGGGACAGGTTCGATGGCTACACCTTC. This chain connects TRBV6-6 to TRBJ1-2; 8 bases map to TRBD1. Looked up from germline, CDR1 is MNHNY and CDR2 is SVGAGI (reference sequence). The ends lost 7 bases at V and 6 bases at J; junction bases unmatched: 10. This CDR3 has 14 residues.

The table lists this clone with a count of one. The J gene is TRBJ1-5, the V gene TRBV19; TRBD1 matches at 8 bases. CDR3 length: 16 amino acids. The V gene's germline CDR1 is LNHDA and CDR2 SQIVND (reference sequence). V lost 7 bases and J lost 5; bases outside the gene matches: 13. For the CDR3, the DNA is TGTGCCAGTACGGGGGGAAGGGGACAGGCCGATCAGCCCCAGCATTTT. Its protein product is CASTGGRGQADQPQHF.

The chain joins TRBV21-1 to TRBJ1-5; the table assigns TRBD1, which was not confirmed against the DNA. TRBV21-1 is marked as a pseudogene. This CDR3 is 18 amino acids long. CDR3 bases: TGTGCCAGCAGCCCCCGAACGAAAAGACAGGGCCCTAGTCAGCCCCAGCATTTT. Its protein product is CASSPRTKRQGPSQPQHF.

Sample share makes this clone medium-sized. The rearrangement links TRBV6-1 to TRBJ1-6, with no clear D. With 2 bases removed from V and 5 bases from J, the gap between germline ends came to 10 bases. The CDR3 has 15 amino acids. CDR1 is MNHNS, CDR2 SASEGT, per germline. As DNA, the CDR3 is TGTGCCAGCAGTGAATCAAACGGGGATAATTCACCCCTCCACTTT. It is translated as CASSESNGDNSPLHF.